Following are 5 T cell receptor beta chains from one sample sequenced in a study of graft-versus-host responses after intestinal transplantation. TCRdb keeps only in-frame clones here, not all; method: immunoSEQ multiplex PCR. This table has around 100,000 clones, roughly nine tenths appearing once. These TCRs' antigens remain unknown. The material was unstimulated CD4+ T cells sorted from spleen or lymph node cells, obtained before transplant. These receptors were obtained from a human donor who was the organ donor for an intestinal transplant.

This sequence joins TRBV7-9 and TRBJ2-5; possible D gene TRBD2, 6 bases. Near its end, the DNA agrees better with TRBJ2-7, so the J call may be wrong. CDR1 SEHNR and CDR2 FQNEAQ come from the germline V gene (reference sequence). This CDR3 has 15 amino acids. The CDR3 reads CASSLDGLLPYEQYF. CDR3 DNA: TGTGCCAGCAGCTTAGACGGACTACTCCCCTACGAGCAGTACTTC.

The chain recombines TRBV10-3 with TRBJ2-7, with TRBD2 matching 9 bases. V lost 4 bases and J lost 2; bases outside the gene matches: 3. Germline CDR1 is ENHRY and CDR2 is SYGVKD. This CDR3 spans 14 amino acids. The CDR3 DNA is TGTGCCATCAGTGGGGCTAGCGGGACCTACGAGCAGTACTTC. Translated: CAISGASGTYEQYF.

This clone was seen just once. The rearrangement uses TRBV6-1 and TRBJ2-2, with D maybe TRBD1 (7 bases). Germline V CDR1 and CDR2: MNHNS, SASEGT. V gave up 7 bases and J gave up 3 bases, with 15 bases separating them. The CDR3 sequence is 15 residues long. Here the CDR3 reads CASISAGGYTGELFF. As DNA, the CDR3 is TGTGCCAGCATTTCGGCAGGGGGGTACACCGGGGAGCTGTTTTTT.

Only a few counts were recorded for this clone. The rearrangement uses TRBV2 and TRBJ2-7; 12 nucleotides agree with TRBD2. Germline CDR1 is SNHLY and CDR2 is FYNNEI. The J segment lost 4 bases and the V segment lost 8 bases, leaving 3 bases of the junction unmatched. The CDR3 runs 13 residues. CDR3 residues: CASGGLAGYEQYF. The CDR3 DNA reads TGTGCCAGCGGGGGACTAGCGGGTTACGAGCAGTACTTC. The whole variable domain, remainder taken from reference TRBV2 and TRBJ2-7, is EPEVTQTPSHQVTQMGQEVILRCVPISNHLYFYWYRQILGQKVEFLVSFYNNEISEKSEIFDDQFSVERPDGSNFTLKIRSTKLEDSAMYFCASGGLAGYEQYFGPGTRLTVT.

CDR3 nucleotides: TGTGCCAGCAGCGTAGACCAGGGGATGGATACGCAGTATTTT. Translated, it gives CASSVDQGMDTQYF. J is TRBJ2-3 and V is TRBV9, with D possibly being TRBD1 (6 bases). Germline CDR1 reads SGDLS; CDR2 reads YYNGEE. V lost 0 bases, J lost 6 bases, and 11 bases lay in between. This CDR3 is built from 14 residues.